The next 15 T cell receptor beta chains were all read from a single sample in a study of Tregs in tolerant kidney transplant recipients. The assay was immunoSEQ multiplex PCR, and TCRdb's table has in-frame clones only and misses some. This sample has some 240,000 clones, with 65% to 85% found just once. What was sequenced was CD4+ T cells from blood. Receptor source: a human donor in good health.

This clone appeared once. V gene TRBV5-8 combines with J gene TRBJ1-4; 10 bases are shared with TRBD1. The CDR3 runs to 18 residues. Losses at the gene ends were 0 bases for V and 0 bases for J; bases not matched to a gene: 5. Germline CDR1 SGHTS, CDR2 YDEGEE. CDR3 nucleotide sequence: TGTGCCAGCAGCTTGGGACAGGGGGCTACTGCAACTAATGAAAAACTGTTTTTT. This translates into CASSLGQGATATNEKLFF.

The V and J genes are TRBV2 and TRBJ1-2, with D maybe TRBD1 (5 bases). The CDR3 is made up of 14 amino acids. V gave up 4 bases and J gave up 6 bases, with 15 bases separating them. Per germline, CDR1 SNHLY and CDR2 FYNNEI. The CDR3 coding sequence is TGTGCCAGCAGTGTAAGCTGGGGGATGGATGGCTACACCTTC. Translation gives CASSVSWGMDGYTF.

CDR3 sequence: CASSPGRNQYF. The DNA of the CDR3 is TGTGCCAGCAGCCCCGGACGCAATCAGTACTTC. The chain joins TRBV2 to TRBJ2-5; D remains unclear. The CDR3 sequence is 11 residues long. Germline values: CDR1 SNHLY, CDR2 FYNNEI. Deletions cut 6 bases from V and 11 bases from J, with 13 bases between.

The V gene is TRBV6-6, the J gene TRBJ1-5; 7 bases fit TRBD1. Losses at the gene ends were 6 bases for V and 6 bases for J; bases not matched to a gene: 11. The CDR3 runs to 15 residues. Per germline, CDR1 MNHNY and CDR2 SVGAGI (reference sequence). The CDR3 reads CASRGDRAVGQPQHF. CDR3 coding DNA: TGTGCCAGCAGAGGTGACAGGGCGGTAGGTCAGCCCCAGCATTTT.

The chain joins TRBV9 to TRBJ2-5; TRBD2 might be the D (5 bases). The ends were cut back, 0 bases at V and 7 bases at J, with 16 bases in the middle. The V gene's germline CDR1 is SGDLS and CDR2 YYNGEE. There are 15 residues in the CDR3. The CDR3 sequence is CASSVVPAPAGTQYF. CDR3 nucleotides: TGTGCCAGCAGCGTAGTTCCAGCGCCGGCGGGGACCCAGTACTTC. The whole variable domain, remainder taken from reference TRBV9 and TRBJ2-5, is DSGVTQTPKHLITATGQRVTLRCSPRSGDLSVYWYQQSLDQGLQFLIQYYNGEERAKGNILERFSAQQFPDLHSELNLSSLELGDSALYFCASSVVPAPAGTQYFGPGTRLLVL.

This chain joins TRBV2 and TRBJ2-7; a weak D match, TRBD1 (6 bases). The CDR3 covers 14 residues. Trimming removed 6 bases from V and 2 bases from J, with 14 bases in between. Germline V gene sequence: CDR1 SNHLY, CDR2 FYNNEI. The CDR3 region has the DNA TGTGCCAGCAGGGACCTCCGGGACACCTACGAGCAGTACTTC. Its translation is CASRDLRDTYEQYF.

This clone was seen a few times. The junction shows a germline mismatch at one end, possibly a read error. The J gene is TRBJ2-7, the V gene TRBV7-6, with D perhaps TRBD2 (5 bases). CDR1 SGHVS and CDR2 FNYEAQ come from the germline V gene. The CDR3 sequence is 13 residues long. The CDR3 nucleotides are TGTGCTAGCAGCTTTCGGGGATCCTACGAGCAGTACTTC. Translated: CASSFRGSYEQYF.

This clone has only a few counts. The chain recombines TRBV7-8 with TRBJ1-2; 8 bases are a match to TRBD1. The V gene's germline CDR1 is SGHVS and CDR2 FQNEAQ. With 5 bases clipped from V and 3 bases from J, the junction kept 2 bases outside the gene matches. The CDR3 has 13 residues. CDR3 sequence reads: CASSPDRDYGYTF. In DNA form, the CDR3 reads TGTGCCAGCAGCCCGGACAGGGACTATGGCTACACCTTC.

This chain links TRBV5-1 with TRBJ2-5; maybe TRBD2 (5 bases). This CDR3 comprises 18 residues. V dropped 0 bases and J dropped 7 bases, with 25 bases sitting between them. CDR1 is SGHRS and CDR2 is YFSETQ in the germline V gene. The CDR3 loop is CASSLGGPPLPEEWTQYF. The DNA for the CDR3 is TGCGCCAGCAGCTTGGGCGGCCCCCCCCTTCCGGAGGAGTGGACCCAGTACTTC.

The gene calls are TRBV18 and TRBJ2-7; D call uncertain. Germline V gene lookup returns CDR1 KGHSH and CDR2 LQKENI. The V end was cut by 5 bases, the J end by 2 bases, with 4 bases between. CDR3 length: 11 residues. The CDR3 DNA is TGTGCCAGCTCAACCCCCTACGAGCAGTACTTC. Its translation: CASSTPYEQYF.

The CDR3 loop reads CASSPRDRAHYGYTF. CDR3 coding DNA: TGTGCCAGCAGCCCCCGGGACAGGGCCCACTATGGCTACACCTTC. The rearrangement uses TRBV7-2 and TRBJ1-2; 9 bases agree with TRBD1. The CDR3 consists of 15 residues. Per the germline V gene, CDR1 is SGHTA and CDR2 is FQGNSA. Germline trimming cut 5 bases from V and 3 bases from J; bases unmatched to any gene: 7.

CDR3 protein: CASSLTGSGNTIYF. For the CDR3, the DNA is TGTGCCAGCAGTCTGACAGGCTCTGGAAACACCATATATTTT. The chain couples TRBV27 to TRBJ1-3, with a tentative D call TRBD1 (6 bases). The CDR3 spans 14 residues. From germline, CDR1 is MNHEY and CDR2 SMNVEV (reference sequence). V was cut by 5 bases and J by 0 bases, with 8 bases left in between.

The chain links TRBV5-4 to TRBJ1-1; D is unresolved. This CDR3 region has 18 residues. Germline V gene lookup returns CDR1 SGHNT and CDR2 YYREEE (reference sequence). Trimming stripped 1 base from V and 0 bases from J, with 19 bases between. DNA for the CDR3: TGTGCCAGCAGCTTGTCCCTTAGTCGAGGGTGGATGAACACTGAAGCTTTCTTT. It translates to CASSLSLSRGWMNTEAFF.

The V gene is TRBV7-8, the J gene TRBJ1-2, with D maybe TRBD1 (5 bases). Germline CDR1 is SGHVS and CDR2 is FQNEAQ. CDR3 length: 16 amino acids. V lost 0 bases and J lost 8, with 19 bases in between. The DNA for the CDR3 is TGTGCCAGCAGCTTAGCGGCGGGCAGGGCCTCGGGGGGCTACACCTTC. This translates into CASSLAAGRASGGYTF.

The J gene is TRBJ1-4, the V gene TRBV10-2, with D unresolved. The CDR3 sequence is 15 residues long. V was cut by 4 bases and J by 4 bases, with 13 bases left in between. Germline lookup yields CDR1 WSHSY and CDR2 SAAADI. CDR3 residues: CASSASGLSNEKLFF. CDR3 DNA: TGCGCCAGCAGTGCTTCGGGCCTTAGTAATGAAAAACTGTTTTTT.